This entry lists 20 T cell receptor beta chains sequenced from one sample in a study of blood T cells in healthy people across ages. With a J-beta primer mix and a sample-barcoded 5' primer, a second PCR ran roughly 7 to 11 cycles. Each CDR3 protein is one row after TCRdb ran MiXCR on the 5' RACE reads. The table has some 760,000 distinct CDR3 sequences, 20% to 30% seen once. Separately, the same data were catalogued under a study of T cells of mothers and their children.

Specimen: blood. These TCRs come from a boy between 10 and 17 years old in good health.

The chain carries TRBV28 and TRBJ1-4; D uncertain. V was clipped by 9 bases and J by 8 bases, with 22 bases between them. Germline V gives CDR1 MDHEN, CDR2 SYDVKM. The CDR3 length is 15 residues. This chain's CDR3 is CASTPARQSWEKLFF. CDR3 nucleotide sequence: TGTGCCAGTACCCCAGCGAGGCAGTCGTGGGAAAAACTGTTTTTT.

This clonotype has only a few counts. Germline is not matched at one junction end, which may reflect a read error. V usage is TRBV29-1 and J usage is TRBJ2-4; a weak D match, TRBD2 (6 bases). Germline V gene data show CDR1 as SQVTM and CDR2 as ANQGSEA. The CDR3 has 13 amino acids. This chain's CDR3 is CSVVEGGKDIQYF. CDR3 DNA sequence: TGCAGCGTTGTGGAGGGTGGCAAAGACATTCAGTACTTC.

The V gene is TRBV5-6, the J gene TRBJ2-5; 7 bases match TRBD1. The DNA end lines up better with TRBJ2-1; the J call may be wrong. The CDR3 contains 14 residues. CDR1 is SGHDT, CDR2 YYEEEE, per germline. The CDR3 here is CASSLQTRGIEQFF. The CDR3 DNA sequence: TGTGCCAGCAGCCTTCAGACCAGGGGGATTGAGCAGTTCTTC.

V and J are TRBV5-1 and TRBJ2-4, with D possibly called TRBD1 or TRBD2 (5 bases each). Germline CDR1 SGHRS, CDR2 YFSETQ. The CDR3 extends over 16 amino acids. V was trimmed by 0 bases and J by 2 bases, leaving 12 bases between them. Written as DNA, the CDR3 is TGCGCCAGCAGCTTGGAAGGGGACGGTCCCAAAAACATTCAGTACTTC. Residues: CASSLEGDGPKNIQYF.

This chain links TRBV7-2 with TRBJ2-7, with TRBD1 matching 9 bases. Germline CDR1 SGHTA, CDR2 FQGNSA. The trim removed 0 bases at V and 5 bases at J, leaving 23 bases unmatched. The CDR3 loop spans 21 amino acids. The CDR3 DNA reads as TGTGCCAGCAGCTTAGCTCCGTTTGGACAGGGGTCGGCCCTCAGCCAGGACGAGCAGTACTTC. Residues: CASSLAPFGQGSALSQDEQYF.

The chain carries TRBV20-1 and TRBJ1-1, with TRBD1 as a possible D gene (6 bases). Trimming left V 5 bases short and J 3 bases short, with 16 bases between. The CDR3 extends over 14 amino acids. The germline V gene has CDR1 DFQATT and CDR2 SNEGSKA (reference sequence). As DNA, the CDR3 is TGCAGTGCTCCCGAAGGGGGGAAGGACACTGAAGCTTTCTTT. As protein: CSAPEGGKDTEAFF.

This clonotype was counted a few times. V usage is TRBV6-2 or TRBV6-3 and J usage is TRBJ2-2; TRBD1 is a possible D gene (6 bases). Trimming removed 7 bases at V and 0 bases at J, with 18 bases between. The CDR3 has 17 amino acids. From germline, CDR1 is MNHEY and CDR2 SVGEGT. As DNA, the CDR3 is TGTGCCAGCAAAACGGAGAGGACAGCTTCGAACACCGGGGAGCTGTTTTTT. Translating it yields CASKTERTASNTGELFF.

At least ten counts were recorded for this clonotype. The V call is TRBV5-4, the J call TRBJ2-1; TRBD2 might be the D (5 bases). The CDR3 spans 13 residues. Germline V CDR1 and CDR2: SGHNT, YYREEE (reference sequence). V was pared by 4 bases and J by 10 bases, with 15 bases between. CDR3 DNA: TGTGCCAGCAGCCCCGGGGTGGACCCGGAGCAGTTCTTC. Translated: CASSPGVDPEQFF.

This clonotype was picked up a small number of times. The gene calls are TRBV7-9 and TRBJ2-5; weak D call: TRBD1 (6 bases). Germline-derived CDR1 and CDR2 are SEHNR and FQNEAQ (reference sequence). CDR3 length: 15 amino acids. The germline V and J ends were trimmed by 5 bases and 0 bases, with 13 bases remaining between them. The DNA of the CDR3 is TGTGCCAGCAGCCTTACAGGGCGGTACCAAGAGACCCAGTACTTC. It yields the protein CASSLTGRYQETQYF.

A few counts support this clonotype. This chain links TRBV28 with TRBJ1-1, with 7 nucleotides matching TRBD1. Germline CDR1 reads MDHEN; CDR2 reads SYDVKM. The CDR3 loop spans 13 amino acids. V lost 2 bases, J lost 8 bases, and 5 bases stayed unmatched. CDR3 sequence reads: CASSLRDRPEAFF. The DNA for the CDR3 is TGTGCCAGCAGTTTACGGGACAGACCAGAAGCTTTCTTT.

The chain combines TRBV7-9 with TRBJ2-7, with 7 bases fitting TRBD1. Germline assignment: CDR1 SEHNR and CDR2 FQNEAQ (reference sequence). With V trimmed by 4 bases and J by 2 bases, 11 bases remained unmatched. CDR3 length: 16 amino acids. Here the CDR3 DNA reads TGTGCCAGCAGCTCCTTCTCCGGGACAGCGGCCTACGAGCAGTACTTC. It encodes CASSSFSGTAAYEQYF.

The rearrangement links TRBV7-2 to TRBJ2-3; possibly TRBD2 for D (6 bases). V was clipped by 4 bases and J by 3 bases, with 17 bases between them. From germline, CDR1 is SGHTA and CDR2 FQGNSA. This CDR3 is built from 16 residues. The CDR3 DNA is TGTGCCAGCAGCTCCAAGCTCGGGGGAGTAACAGATACGCAGTATTTT. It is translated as CASSSKLGGVTDTQYF.

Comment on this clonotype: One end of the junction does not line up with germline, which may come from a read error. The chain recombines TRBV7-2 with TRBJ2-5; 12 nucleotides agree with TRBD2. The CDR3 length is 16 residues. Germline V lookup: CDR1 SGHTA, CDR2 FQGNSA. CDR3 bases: TGTGCCAGCAGTTTAGGCCTCGGACTAGCGGGGTCGACCCAGTACTTC. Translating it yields CASSLGLGLAGSTQYF. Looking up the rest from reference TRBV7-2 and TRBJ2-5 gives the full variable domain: GAGVSQSPSNKVTEKGKDVELRCDPISGHTALYWYRQSLGQGLEFLIYFQGNSAPDKSGLPSDRFSAERTGGSVSTLTIQRTQQEDSAVYLCASSLGLGLAGSTQYFGPGTRLLVL.

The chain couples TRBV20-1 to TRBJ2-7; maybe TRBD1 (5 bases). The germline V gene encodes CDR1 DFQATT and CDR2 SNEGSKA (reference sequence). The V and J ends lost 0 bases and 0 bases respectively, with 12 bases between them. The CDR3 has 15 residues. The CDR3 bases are TGCAGTGCTAGAGAAGGGGCAACTTTCTCCTACGAGCAGTACTTC. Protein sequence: CSAREGATFSYEQYF.

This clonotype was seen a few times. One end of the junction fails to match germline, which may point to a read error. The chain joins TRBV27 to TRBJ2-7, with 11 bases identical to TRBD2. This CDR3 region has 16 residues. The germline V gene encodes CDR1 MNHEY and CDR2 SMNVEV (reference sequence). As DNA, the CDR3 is TGTGCCAGCAGCACACTAGCGGGAGTGATCTCCTGCGAGCAGTACTTC. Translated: CASSTLAGVISCEQYF.

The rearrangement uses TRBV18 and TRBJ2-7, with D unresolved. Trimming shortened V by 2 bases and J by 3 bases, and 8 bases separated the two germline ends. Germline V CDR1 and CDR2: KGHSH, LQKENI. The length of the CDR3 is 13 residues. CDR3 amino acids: CASSPLESYEQYF. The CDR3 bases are TGTGCCAGCTCACCATTGGAGAGCTACGAGCAGTACTTC.

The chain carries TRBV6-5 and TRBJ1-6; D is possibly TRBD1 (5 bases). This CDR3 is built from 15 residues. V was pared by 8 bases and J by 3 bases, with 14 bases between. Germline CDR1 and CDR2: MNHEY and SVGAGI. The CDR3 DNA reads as TGTGCCAGCTCAGGGAGTAGAAGCTATAATTCACCCCTCCACTTT. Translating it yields CASSGSRSYNSPLHF.

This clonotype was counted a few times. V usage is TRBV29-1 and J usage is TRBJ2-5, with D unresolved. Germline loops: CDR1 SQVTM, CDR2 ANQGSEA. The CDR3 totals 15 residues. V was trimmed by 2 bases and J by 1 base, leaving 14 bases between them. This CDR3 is CSVESIKDLQETQYF. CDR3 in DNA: TGCAGCGTTGAAAGTATCAAGGATCTCCAAGAGACCCAGTACTTC.

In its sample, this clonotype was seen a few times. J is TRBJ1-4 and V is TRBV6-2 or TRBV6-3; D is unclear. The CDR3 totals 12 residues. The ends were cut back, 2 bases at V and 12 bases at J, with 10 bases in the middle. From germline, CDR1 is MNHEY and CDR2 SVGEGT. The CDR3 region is CASSYLSEELFF. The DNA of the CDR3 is TGTGCCAGCAGTTACCTATCGGAGGAACTGTTTTTT.

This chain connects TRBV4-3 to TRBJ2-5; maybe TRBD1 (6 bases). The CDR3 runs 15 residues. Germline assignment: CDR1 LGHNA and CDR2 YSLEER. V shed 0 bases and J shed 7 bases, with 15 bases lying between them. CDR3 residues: CASSQDRAEGVTQYF. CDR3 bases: TGCGCCAGCAGCCAAGATCGGGCAGAGGGGGTGACCCAGTACTTC.